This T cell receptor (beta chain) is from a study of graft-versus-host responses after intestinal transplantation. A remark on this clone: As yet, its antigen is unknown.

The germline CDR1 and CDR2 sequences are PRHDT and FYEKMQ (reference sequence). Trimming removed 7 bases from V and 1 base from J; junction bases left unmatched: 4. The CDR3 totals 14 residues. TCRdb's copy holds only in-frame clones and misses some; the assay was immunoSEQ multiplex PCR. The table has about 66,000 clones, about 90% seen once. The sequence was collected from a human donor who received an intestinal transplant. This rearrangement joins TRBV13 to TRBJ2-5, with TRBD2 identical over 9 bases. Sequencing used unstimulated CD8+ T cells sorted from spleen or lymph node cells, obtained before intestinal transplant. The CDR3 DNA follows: TGTGCCAGCACTCTAGCGGGGATCCAAGAGACCCAGTACTTC. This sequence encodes CASTLAGIQETQYF.